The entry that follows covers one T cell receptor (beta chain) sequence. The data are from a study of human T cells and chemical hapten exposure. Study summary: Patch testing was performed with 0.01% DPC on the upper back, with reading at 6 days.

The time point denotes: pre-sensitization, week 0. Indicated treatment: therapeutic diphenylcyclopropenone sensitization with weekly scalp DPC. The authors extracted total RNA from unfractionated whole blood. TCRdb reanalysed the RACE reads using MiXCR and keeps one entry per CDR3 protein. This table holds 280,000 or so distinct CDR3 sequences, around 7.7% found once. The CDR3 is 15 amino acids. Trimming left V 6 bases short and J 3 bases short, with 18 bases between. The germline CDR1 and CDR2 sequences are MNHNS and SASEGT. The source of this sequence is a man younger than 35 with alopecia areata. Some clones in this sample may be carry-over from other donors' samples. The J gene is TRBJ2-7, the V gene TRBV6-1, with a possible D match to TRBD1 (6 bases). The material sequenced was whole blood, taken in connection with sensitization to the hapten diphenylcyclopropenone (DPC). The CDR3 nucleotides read TGTGCCAGCAGAAGAGAAATCGAGGGGGACTACGAGCAGTACTTC. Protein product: CASRREIEGDYEQYF.